These 27 T cell receptor beta chains were all obtained from the same sample, sequenced in a study of T cells after yellow fever vaccination. TCRdb processed the 5' RACE reads anew with MiXCR; each CDR3 protein has one entry. The profile shows about 340,000 distinct CDR3 sequences, roughly 4% of them singletons. The sequencing here drew on PBMCs, taken 5 days after the yellow fever booster vaccination. The receptors stem from a man between 18 and 35 years old who received the YFV17D yellow fever vaccine.

This clonotype occurred a few times. The chain has TRBV7-2 and TRBJ2-5; 8 bases agree with TRBD1. CDR1 SGHTA and CDR2 FQGNSA come from the germline V gene. V gave up 4 bases and J gave up 9 bases; unmatched junction bases: 10. The CDR3 covers 14 residues. The CDR3 protein is CASSSGQGLGAQYF. CDR3 nucleotide sequence: TGTGCCAGCAGCTCAGGACAGGGCCTTGGAGCCCAGTACTTC. Complete variable domain (other parts from reference TRBV7-2 and TRBJ2-5): GAGVSQSPSNKVTEKGKDVELRCDPISGHTALYWYRQSLGQGLEFLIYFQGNSAPDKSGLPSDRFSAERTGGSVSTLTIQRTQQEDSAVYLCASSSGQGLGAQYFGPGTRLLVL.

The chain uses TRBV18 and TRBJ1-2; maybe TRBD1 (6 bases). V shed 0 bases and J shed 4 bases, with 15 bases lying between them. The CDR3 loop spans 16 amino acids. The germline V gene has CDR1 KGHSH and CDR2 LQKENI. The CDR3 region has the DNA TGTGCCAGCTCACCACCGGAGGGGGGTCTTGGCTATGGCTACACCTTC. The encoded protein is CASSPPEGGLGYGYTF.

V gene TRBV29-1 combines with J gene TRBJ2-7; 9 bases fit TRBD1. V dropped 6 bases and J dropped 3; count of bases not matched to a gene: 9. Germline CDR1 reads SQVTM; CDR2 reads ANQGSEA. This CDR3 spans 14 amino acids. The CDR3 region has the DNA TGCAGCGTAGCCGGGACAGGGACGTTCTACGAGCAGTACTTC. This codes for CSVAGTGTFYEQYF.

This clonotype turned up a few times. The V call is TRBV7-6, the J call TRBJ1-1, with unresolved D. V was shortened by 2 bases and J by 3 bases, with 10 bases between the two germline ends. CDR1 and CDR2 (germline): SGHVS, FNYEAQ. The CDR3 spans 14 residues. Here the CDR3 DNA reads TGTGCCAGCAGCTTATGGCACAGTGACACTGAAGCTTTCTTT. It translates to CASSLWHSDTEAFF.

This clonotype was seen more than once but under ten times. The rearrangement links TRBV19 to TRBJ1-1, with 12 nucleotides matching TRBD1. CDR3 length equals 16 residues. Looked up from germline, CDR1 is LNHDA and CDR2 is SQIVND (reference sequence). The junction had 7 bases not matched to a gene; V was cut back by 7 bases and J by 1 base. CDR3 sequence (DNA): TGTGCCAGTAAGGTTGGGACAGGGGGCGGGAACACTGAAGCTTTCTTT. Protein: CASKVGTGGGNTEAFF.

This clonotype showed up many times. The genes are TRBV18 and TRBJ2-5; D unclear. Germline loops: CDR1 KGHSH, CDR2 LQKENI. V gave up 4 bases and J gave up 0 bases, with 6 bases separating them. This CDR3 has 13 amino acids. The CDR3 DNA reads TGTGCCAGCTCACTAGGGTACCAAGAGACCCAGTACTTC. Translation: CASSLGYQETQYF.

The gene calls are TRBV5-1 and TRBJ2-1; 11 bases fit TRBD2. Germline CDR1 SGHRS, CDR2 YFSETQ. V shed 5 bases and J 5 bases; nucleotides not matched to a gene: 9. The CDR3 has 16 amino acids. The CDR3 DNA reads as TGCGCCAGCAGAGGGGTTGCTAGCGGGGGGAACAATGAGCAGTTCTTC. Translated, it gives CASRGVASGGNNEQFF.

This clonotype has ten or more counts. The gene calls are TRBV4-3 and TRBJ1-6; 7 bases match TRBD1. The CDR3 has 16 amino acids. Germline CDR1 is LGHNA and CDR2 is YSLEER. V gave up 0 bases and J gave up 8 bases; unmatched junction bases: 7. CDR3 region: CASSQEVRQGDSPLHF. CDR3 bases: TGCGCCAGCAGCCAAGAGGTTAGGCAGGGGGATTCACCCCTCCACTTT.

This clonotype was seen ten or more times. The V and J genes are TRBV29-1 and TRBJ2-2; D unresolved. Germline V CDR1 and CDR2: SQVTM, ANQGSEA. Trimming removed 3 bases from V and 8 bases from J, with 10 bases in between. The CDR3 contains 12 residues. The CDR3: CSVDLPGGELFF. CDR3 in DNA: TGCAGCGTTGACCTGCCCGGGGGGGAGCTGTTTTTT.

The sample holds a few counts of this clonotype. The V gene is TRBV4-1, the J gene TRBJ1-5; possibly TRBD1 for D (5 bases). V lost 3 bases and J lost 0, with 12 bases in between. This CDR3 has 16 residues. Germline lookup yields CDR1 MGHRA and CDR2 YSYEKL. In DNA form, the CDR3 reads TGCGCCAGCAGCCAGGGACCAGGTAATAGCAATCAGCCCCAGCATTTT. Protein: CASSQGPGNSNQPQHF.

This clonotype was counted many times. The chain links TRBV20-1 to TRBJ2-3, with TRBD2 matching over 7 bases. Germline V lookup: CDR1 DFQATT, CDR2 SNEGSKA (reference sequence). The length of the CDR3 is 13 residues. CDR3 protein: CRAGPPSTDTQYF. The CDR3, as DNA: TGCAGAGCGGGGCCCCCTAGCACAGATACGCAGTATTTT.

In this sample, this clonotype turned up a few times. The chain links TRBV6-4 to TRBJ2-3; 11 positions match TRBD1. CDR1 and CDR2 (germline): MRHNA, SNTAGT. CDR3 length equals 16 residues. V shed 4 bases and J 5 bases; nucleotides not matched to a gene: 8. The CDR3 spells CASSATGTGGIDTQYF. The CDR3 coding sequence is TGTGCCAGCAGTGCCACCGGGACAGGGGGAATAGATACGCAGTATTTT.

At least ten counts were recorded for this clonotype. This chain uses TRBV7-9 with TRBJ2-7, with 10 bases identical to TRBD2. The junction had 7 bases not matched to a gene; V was cut back by 0 bases and J by 2 bases. Germline assignment: CDR1 SEHNR and CDR2 FQNEAQ (reference sequence). The CDR3 is made up of 17 amino acids. The CDR3 loop reads CASSLAPSGGAPYEQYV. CDR3 nucleotides: TGTGCCAGCAGCTTAGCGCCTAGCGGGGGTGCCCCCTACGAGCAGTACGTC.

V usage is TRBV7-3 and J usage is TRBJ2-1; a possible D gene is TRBD2 (6 bases). Trimming cost V 0 bases and J 5 bases, with 11 bases left between them. The CDR3 is made up of 15 amino acids. Germline V lookup: CDR1 SGHTA, CDR2 FQGTGA. The CDR3 nucleotides read TGTGCCAGCAGCTTAACAGGGAGGAGTAACAATGAGCAGTTCTTC. Encoded protein: CASSLTGRSNNEQFF.

The chain combines TRBV20-1 with TRBJ2-5; a possible D gene is TRBD1 (6 bases). CDR3 size: 14 residues. Trimming stripped 6 bases from V and 1 base from J, with 15 bases between. CDR1 is DFQATT, CDR2 SNEGSKA, per germline (reference sequence). The CDR3 DNA sequence: TGCAGTGCAGTTTATAACAGGGCCCAAGAGACCCAGTACTTC. It translates to CSAVYNRAQETQYF.

This clonotype was seen at least ten times. This chain links TRBV6-5 with TRBJ1-6; D remains unclear. With 7 bases removed from V and 5 bases from J, the gap between germline ends came to 12 bases. The CDR3 length is 14 residues. Germline CDR1 is MNHEY and CDR2 is SVGAGI. CDR3 nucleotides: TGTGCCAGCACAAGAGACGGTCATAATTCACCCCTCCACTTT. It codes for CASTRDGHNSPLHF.

V is TRBV15 and J is TRBJ1-5, with 9 bases that match TRBD1. Germline V gene data show CDR1 as LNHNV and CDR2 as YYDKDF (reference sequence). The CDR3 extends over 17 amino acids. Trimming at V came to 0 bases and at J to 3 bases, leaving 6 bases not matched to a gene. As DNA, the CDR3 is TGTGCCACCAGCAGAGATTACGGGACAGGGTCCAATCAGCCCCAGCATTTT. Its protein product is CATSRDYGTGSNQPQHF. Using reference TRBV15 and TRBJ1-5 for the parts outside the CDR3, the full variable domain is DAMVIQNPRYQVTQFGKPVTLSCSQTLNHNVMYWYQQKSSQAPKLLFHYYDKDFNNEADTPDNFQSRRPNTSFCFLDIRSPGLGDTAMYLCATSRDYGTGSNQPQHFGDGTRLSIL.

The chain uses TRBV19 and TRBJ1-2, with no clear D. The CDR3 runs to 15 residues. Per the germline V gene, CDR1 is LNHDA and CDR2 is SQIVND (reference sequence). V was pared by 0 bases and J by 8 bases, with 16 bases between. In nucleotides, the CDR3 is TGTGCCAGTAGTATAGACCCCGACGGAAGAAACGGCTACACCTTC. Its translation is CASSIDPDGRNGYTF.

This clonotype was seen at least ten times. This sequence joins TRBV3-1 and TRBJ1-1, with TRBD1 identical over 7 bases. The CDR3 is 15 residues long. V gave up 1 base and J gave up 6 bases; unmatched junction bases: 8. Germline V gives CDR1 LGHDT, CDR2 YNNKEL (reference sequence). CDR3 nucleotides: TGTGCCAGCAGCCAAGGCGAAGGGGGCCTGGCTGAAGCTTTCTTT. This codes for CASSQGEGGLAEAFF.

This clonotype was seen a few times. The J gene is TRBJ2-2, the V gene TRBV5-4; tentative D call: TRBD1 (6 bases). Trimming took 5 bases from V and 2 from J, leaving 7 bases between them. Germline assignment: CDR1 SGHNT and CDR2 YYREEE (reference sequence). The CDR3 has 13 residues. CDR3 sequence reads: CASRDSNTGELFF. Here the CDR3 DNA reads TGTGCCAGCAGGGACAGCAACACCGGGGAGCTGTTTTTT.

V usage is TRBV4-3 and J usage is TRBJ2-1; TRBD2 matches at 7 bases. Per germline, CDR1 LGHNA and CDR2 YSLEER. This CDR3 is 14 amino acids long. V shed 4 bases, J shed 10 bases, and the junction held 10 bases outside the gene matches. This CDR3 reads CASSLGGGVHEQFF. The CDR3 DNA sequence: TGCGCCAGCAGCCTTGGGGGGGGGGTACACGAGCAGTTCTTC.

In this sample, this clonotype turned up many times. The genes are TRBV5-1 and TRBJ2-1, with 7 bases lining up with TRBD2. Germline V CDR1 and CDR2: SGHRS, YFSETQ. J gave up 0 bases and V 4 bases, and 16 bases lay outside the gene matches. This CDR3 region has 19 residues. CDR3 sequence reads: CASSRGIGRVLYSYNEQFF. The CDR3 coding sequence is TGCGCCAGCAGCCGGGGTATTGGGAGGGTTTTATACTCCTACAATGAGCAGTTCTTC. Looking up the rest from reference TRBV5-1 and TRBJ2-1 gives the full variable domain: KAGVTQTPRYLIKTRGQQVTLSCSPISGHRSVSWYQQTPGQGLQFLFEYFSETQRNKGNFPGRFSGRQFSNSRSEMNVSTLELGDSALYLCASSRGIGRVLYSYNEQFFGPGTRLTVL.

This clonotype turned up a few times. The V gene is TRBV20-1, the J gene TRBJ1-1, with D tentatively TRBD1 (5 bases). Trimming took off 6 bases at V and 0 bases at J, with 8 bases between the two ends. Germline values: CDR1 DFQATT, CDR2 SNEGSKA (reference sequence). CDR3 size: 12 residues. CDR3 nucleotide sequence: TGCAGTGCACTGACAGTGAACACTGAAGCTTTCTTT. Its protein product is CSALTVNTEAFF.

The chain combines TRBV11-2 with TRBJ2-5, with 13 bases matching TRBD2. V shed 5 bases, J shed 4 bases, and the junction held 4 bases outside the gene matches. Per germline, CDR1 SGHAT and CDR2 FQNNGV. This CDR3 has 15 residues. CDR3 bases: TGTGCCAGCAGCCCCGGACTAGCGGGGGTAGAGACCCAGTACTTC. Translation: CASSPGLAGVETQYF. Together with reference TRBV11-2 and TRBJ2-5, the CDR3 gives the full variable domain: EAGVAQSPRYKIIEKRQSVAFWCNPISGHATLYWYQQILGQGPKLLIQFQNNGVVDDSQLPKDRFSAERLKGVDSTLKIQPAKLEDSAVYLCASSPGLAGVETQYFGPGTRLLVL.

The table lists this clonotype with a few counts. V and J are TRBV6-5 and TRBJ1-4; D is unclear. V was clipped by 0 bases and J by 8 bases, with 16 bases between them. Germline values: CDR1 MNHEY, CDR2 SVGAGI. The CDR3 sequence is 16 residues long. This CDR3 is CASSYSKGGRWEKLFF. DNA for the CDR3: TGTGCCAGCAGTTACTCGAAGGGAGGGAGGTGGGAAAAACTGTTTTTT.

The chain is built from TRBV19 and TRBJ1-2; D unresolved. CDR1 and CDR2 from the germline V gene are LNHDA and SQIVND (reference sequence). V gave up 1 base and J gave up 2 bases, with 11 bases separating them. The CDR3 covers 15 residues. The DNA of the CDR3 is TGTGCCAGTAGTATAGTTGGCAGACCAAACTATGGCTACACCTTC. Protein product: CASSIVGRPNYGYTF.

The table lists this clonotype with a few counts. The chain carries TRBV6-2 or TRBV6-3 and TRBJ1-5, with a weak D call TRBD1 (5 bases). The length of the CDR3 is 14 residues. Trimming took 4 bases from V and 11 from J, leaving 18 bases between them. Germline values: CDR1 MNHEY, CDR2 SVGEGT. CDR3 loop: CASSSDTSAGAQHF. CDR3 bases: TGTGCCAGCAGTTCCGACACCTCTGCGGGGGCCCAGCATTTT.